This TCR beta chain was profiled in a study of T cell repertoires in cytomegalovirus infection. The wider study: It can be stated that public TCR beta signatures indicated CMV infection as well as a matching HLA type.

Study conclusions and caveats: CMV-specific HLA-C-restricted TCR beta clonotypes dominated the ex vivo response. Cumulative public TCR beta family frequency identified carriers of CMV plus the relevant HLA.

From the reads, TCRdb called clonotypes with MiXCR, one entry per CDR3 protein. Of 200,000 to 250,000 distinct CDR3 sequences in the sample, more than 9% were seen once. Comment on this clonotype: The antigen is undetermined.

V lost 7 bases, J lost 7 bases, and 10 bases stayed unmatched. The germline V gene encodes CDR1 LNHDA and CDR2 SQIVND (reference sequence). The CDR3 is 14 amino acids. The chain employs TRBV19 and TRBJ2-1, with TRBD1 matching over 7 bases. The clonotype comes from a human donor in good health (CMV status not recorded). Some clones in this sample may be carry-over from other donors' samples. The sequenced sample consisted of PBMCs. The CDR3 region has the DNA TGTGCCAGTAACCACAGGGGACGAAGTAATGAGCAGTTCTTC. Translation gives CASNHRGRSNEQFF.